This TCR beta chain was obtained from a study of T cell changes during pregnancy in multiple sclerosis. The protocol was immunoSEQ multiplex PCR, while the TCRdb copy is restricted to in-frame clones and leaves out a portion. The data contain 75,000 to 95,000 clones, approximately 90% of them singletons. V dropped 6 bases and J dropped 1 base, with 16 bases sitting between them. Germline V gene lookup returns CDR1 SNHLY and CDR2 FYNNEI. The CDR3 extends over 15 amino acids. The chain carries TRBV2 and TRBJ2-7; D may be TRBD2 (6 bases). The sequencing here drew on peripheral blood, taken before pregnancy. The source of this sequence is a female donor with multiple sclerosis, enrolled in a pregnancy study. The CDR3 sequence is CASSEPGLKSYEQYF. CDR3 nucleotides: TGTGCCAGCAGCGAGCCGGGACTTAAATCCTACGAGCAGTACTTC.